This T cell receptor (beta chain) derives from a study of blood T cell repertoires in COVID-19. Study in general: Samples of COVID-19 (acute and convalescent) were obtained from the United States, Italy and Spain. T cells, B-cell-depleted T cells, or PBMCs supplied cDNA or gDNA.

V gave up 5 bases and J gave up 3 bases; unmatched junction bases: 9. CDR3 length: 15 residues. The V gene's germline CDR1 is LNHDA and CDR2 SQIVND (reference sequence). Seattle-derived patients entered the study during active infection and were followed longitudinally. In the original processing: For nucleated cells, counts were estimated from reference gene primer amplification. Produced via immunoSEQ multiplex PCR; TCRdb's table is partial and in-frame only. The DNA was the basis for D and trimming; V, J and clone size are from that table. Of about 290,000 clones detected, roughly 86% appear once; the ten largest clones hold 11%.

The chain is built from TRBV19 and TRBJ2-7; 8 bases match TRBD2. Sequences were obtained from peripheral blood. The clonotype comes from a woman in her 30s with COVID-19, enrolled during active disease. Here the CDR3 reads CASSSSTGGIYEQYF. For the CDR3, the DNA is TGTGCCAGTAGTTCCTCGACGGGGGGGATCTACGAGCAGTACTTC.